The 5 T cell receptor beta chains in this list originate from one sample, sequenced in a study of regulatory T cells in long-lasting Graves disease. Time point of the sample: persistent/refractory GD, antithyroid drugs over 5 years with positive TRAb. After RNA was extracted from PBMCs, the TCR library was made from it. Library construction for TCR beta used iRepertoire HTBI primers and Arm-PCR of CDR3 regions. TCRdb independently ran MiXCR on the multiplex PCR reads; one entry per CDR3 protein. The profile shows about 420,000 distinct CDR3 sequences, 20% to 25% of them singletons. The sequencing here drew on peripheral blood mononuclear cells (PBMCs), taken when the disease was refractory, from a patient treated with antithyroid drugs. The receptors were gathered from a female donor with Graves disease.

This clonotype has only a few counts. V gene TRBV12-3 or TRBV12-4 combines with J gene TRBJ1-2, with D unclear. The CDR3 has 14 residues. The V gene lost 6 bases and the J gene lost 3 bases, with 14 bases spanning the gap. As DNA, the CDR3 is TGTGCCAGCAGCCTCCGGGATCAGTACTATGGCTACACCTTC. It yields the protein CASSLRDQYYGYTF.

This clonotype appeared once. The chain uses TRBV24-1 and TRBJ2-3, with TRBD2 matching 9 bases. The CDR3 loop spans 14 amino acids. Germline CDR1 KGHDR, CDR2 SFDVKD. V shed 4 bases, J shed 3 bases, and the junction held 1 base outside the gene matches. CDR3 residues: CATSEAGGTDTQYF. DNA of the CDR3: TGTGCCACCAGTGAAGCGGGAGGAACAGATACGCAGTATTTT.

V usage is TRBV7-8 and J usage is TRBJ2-6; possible D gene TRBD1, 6 bases. CDR3 size: 16 residues. Germline V CDR1 and CDR2: SGHVS, FQNEAQ. Trimming stripped 5 bases from V and 2 bases from J, with 13 bases between. CDR3 sequence reads: CASSRTGPTGANVLTF. The CDR3 coding sequence is TGTGCCAGCAGCAGAACAGGGCCCACTGGGGCCAACGTCCTGACTTTC. Combining the CDR3 with reference TRBV7-8 and TRBJ2-6 gives the whole variable domain GAGVSQSPRYKVAKRGQDVALRCDPISGHVSLFWYQQALGQGPEFLTYFQNEAQLDKSGLPSDRFFAERPEGSVSTLKIQRTQQEDSAVYLCASSRTGPTGANVLTFGAGSRLTVL.

This sequence joins TRBV10-3 and TRBJ1-1, with D possibly matching TRBD1 (5 bases). V was pared by 4 bases and J by 0 bases, with 9 bases between. Germline CDR1 ENHRY, CDR2 SYGVKD. The CDR3 sequence is 14 residues long. CDR3 protein: CAISGTYMNTEAFF. CDR3 in DNA: TGTGCCATCAGTGGGACATACATGAACACTGAAGCTTTCTTT.

This chain joins TRBV20-1 and TRBJ2-3, with TRBD1 matching over 7 bases. The CDR3 length is 16 residues. The trim removed 0 bases at V and 2 bases at J, leaving 8 bases unmatched. Germline CDR1 and CDR2: DFQATT and SNEGSKA (reference sequence). CDR3 DNA: TGCAGTGCTAGAGATCAACCGGGACAGAACACAGATACGCAGTATTTT. This encodes CSARDQPGQNTDTQYF.